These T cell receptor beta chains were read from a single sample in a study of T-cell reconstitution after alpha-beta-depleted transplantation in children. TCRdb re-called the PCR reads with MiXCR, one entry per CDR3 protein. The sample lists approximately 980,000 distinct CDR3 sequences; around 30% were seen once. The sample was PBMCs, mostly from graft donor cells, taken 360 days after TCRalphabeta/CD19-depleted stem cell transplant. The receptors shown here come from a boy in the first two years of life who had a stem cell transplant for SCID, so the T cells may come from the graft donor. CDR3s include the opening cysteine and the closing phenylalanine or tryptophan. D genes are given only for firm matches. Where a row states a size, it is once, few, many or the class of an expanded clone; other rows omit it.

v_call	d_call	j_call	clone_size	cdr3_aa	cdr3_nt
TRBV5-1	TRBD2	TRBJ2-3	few	CASSRTSGGDLTDTQYF	TGCGCCAGCAGCAGAACTAGCGGGGGCGACCTAACAGATACGCAGTATTTT
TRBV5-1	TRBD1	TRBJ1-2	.	CASSSGQDVYGYTF	TGCGCCAGCAGCTCTGGACAGGACGTCTATGGCTACACCTTC
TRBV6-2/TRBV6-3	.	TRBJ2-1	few	CASSYERSSYNEQFF	TGTGCCAGCAGTTACGAGCGGAGCTCCTACAATGAGCAGTTCTTC
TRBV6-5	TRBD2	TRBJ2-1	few	CASSYWPSGGSYNEQFF	TGTGCCAGCAGTTACTGGCCTAGCGGGGGCTCCTACAATGAGCAGTTCTTC
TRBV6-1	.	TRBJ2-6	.	CASSLDRFSGANVLTF	TGTGCCAGCAGCCTCGACCGGTTCTCTGGGGCCAACGTCCTGACTTTC
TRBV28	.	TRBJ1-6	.	CASSAQLGGPDSPLHF	TGTGCCAGCAGTGCCCAGTTGGGGGGCCCGGATTCACCCCTCCACTTT
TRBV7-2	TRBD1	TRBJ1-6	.	CASSSRGVNSPLHF	TGTGCCAGCAGCTCCAGGGGGGTCAATTCACCCCTCCACTTT
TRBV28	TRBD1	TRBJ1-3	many	CASSYNRGAGNTIYF	TGTGCCAGCAGTTATAACAGGGGGGCTGGAAACACCATATATTTT
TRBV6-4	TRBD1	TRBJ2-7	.	CASSDSYRGQHEQYF	TGTGCCAGCAGTGATTCCTACAGGGGGCAACACGAGCAGTACTTC
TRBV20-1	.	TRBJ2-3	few	CSATPAGRTDTQFF	TGCAGTGCTACCCCGGCGGGGCGCACAGATACGCAGTTTTTT
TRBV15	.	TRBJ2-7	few	CATSRGHYEQYF	TGTGCCACCAGCAGAGGTCACTACGAGCAGTACTTC
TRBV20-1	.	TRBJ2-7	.	CSASVGRWYEQYF	TGCAGTGCTAGCGTTGGGCGGTGGTACGAGCAGTACTTC
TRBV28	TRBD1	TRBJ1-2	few	CASKVRAWDRRANYGYTF	TGTGCCAGCAAAGTCCGGGCATGGGACAGACGAGCAAACTATGGCTACACCTTC
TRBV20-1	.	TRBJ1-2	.	CSARAITGYTF	TGCAGTGCTAGGGCCATAACTGGCTACACCTTC
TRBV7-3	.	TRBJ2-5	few	CASSLFGRAEETQYF	TGTGCCAGCAGCTTATTCGGGCGGGCGGAAGAGACCCAGTACTTC
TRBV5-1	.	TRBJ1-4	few	CASSSDSRNEKLFF	TGCGCCAGCAGCTCGGACAGCCGGAATGAAAAACTGTTTTTT
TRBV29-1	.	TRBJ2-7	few	CSASAETYEQYF	TGCAGCGCCAGCGCCGAGACCTACGAGCAGTACTTC
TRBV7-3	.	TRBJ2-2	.	CASSSGRFGELFF	TGTGCCAGCAGCTCGGGACGTTTCGGGGAGCTGTTTTTT
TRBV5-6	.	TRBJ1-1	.	CASSLQGIPLNTEAFF	TGTGCCAGCAGCTTACAGGGTATTCCTTTGAACACTGAAGCTTTCTTT
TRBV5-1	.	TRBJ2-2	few	CASSLAGPAGELFF	TGCGCCAGCAGCTTGGCCGGTCCGGCCGGGGAGCTGTTTTTT
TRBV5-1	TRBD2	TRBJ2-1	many	CASSLGTSGDYNEQFF	TGCGCCAGCAGCTTGGGGACTAGCGGGGACTACAATGAGCAGTTCTTC
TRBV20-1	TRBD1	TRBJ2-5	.	CSAQGAQETQYF	TGCAGTGCACAGGGGGCCCAAGAGACCCAGTACTTC
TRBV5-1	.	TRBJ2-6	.	CATQMGPSSGANVLTF	TGCGCCACCCAAATGGGGCCGTCCTCTGGGGCCAACGTCCTGACTTTC
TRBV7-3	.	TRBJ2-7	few	CASSAQGREQYF	TGTGCCAGCAGCGCTCAGGGGAGAGAGCAGTACTTC
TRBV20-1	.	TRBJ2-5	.	CSAKTGWGAQEETQYF	TGCAGTGCTAAGACAGGGTGGGGGGCCCAAGAAGAGACCCAGTACTTC
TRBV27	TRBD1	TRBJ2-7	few	CASSGGQGRYYEQYF	TGTGCCAGCAGTGGTGGACAGGGGAGGTACTACGAGCAGTACTTC
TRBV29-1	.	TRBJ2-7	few	CSVRRGLTYEQYF	TGCAGCGTTCGCAGGGGCCTTACCTACGAGCAGTACTTC
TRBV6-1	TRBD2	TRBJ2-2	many	CASSRLAGPGELFF	TGTGCCAGCAGCCGACTAGCGGGACCCGGGGAGCTGTTTTTT
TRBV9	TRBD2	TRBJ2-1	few	CASSVHLRGAYNEQFF	TGTGCCAGCAGCGTTCATCTCCGGGGGGCCTACAATGAGCAGTTCTTC
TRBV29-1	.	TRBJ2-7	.	CSVSGGGYEQYF	TGCAGCGTTTCGGGGGGCGGCTACGAGCAGTACTTC
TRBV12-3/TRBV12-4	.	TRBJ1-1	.	CASIGEATEAFF	TGTGCCAGCATCGGTGAAGCCACTGAAGCTTTCTTT
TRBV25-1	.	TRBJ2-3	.	CASSEYSVYTSTDTQYF	TGTGCCAGCAGTGAATATAGCGTATACACTAGCACAGATACGCAGTATTTT
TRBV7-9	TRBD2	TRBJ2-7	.	CASSSLAGGHYEQYF	TGTGCCAGCAGCTCCCTTGCGGGGGGCCACTACGAGCAGTACTTC
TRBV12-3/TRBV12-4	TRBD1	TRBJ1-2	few	CASRSPSGQGGYGYTF	TGTGCCAGCAGATCCCCCTCAGGACAGGGCGGATATGGCTACACCTTC
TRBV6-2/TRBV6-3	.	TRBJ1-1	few	CASTEGNTEAFF	TGTGCCAGCACGGAGGGGAACACTGAAGCTTTCTTT
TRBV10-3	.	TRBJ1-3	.	CAISGRQSGNTIYF	TGTGCCATCAGTGGCCGACAGTCTGGAAACACCATATATTTT
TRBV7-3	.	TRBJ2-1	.	CASSLTSYRTNEQFF	TGTGCCAGCAGCTTAACTAGCTATAGGACTAATGAGCAGTTCTTC
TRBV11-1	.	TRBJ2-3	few	CASSSRSGVRAGTDTQYF	TGTGCCAGCAGCTCCCGCTCTGGGGTCAGGGCAGGCACAGATACGCAGTATTTT
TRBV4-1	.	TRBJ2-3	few	CASSQDSGTSPELTQYF	TGCGCCAGCAGCCAAGATTCGGGGACAAGTCCCGAGCTGACGCAGTATTTT
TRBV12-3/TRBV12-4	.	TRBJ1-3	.	CASSSRGTSGNTIYF	TGTGCCAGCAGTTCCAGGGGCACCTCTGGAAACACCATATATTTT
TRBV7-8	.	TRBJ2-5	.	CASSVGAEGQETQYF	TGTGCCAGCAGCGTTGGGGCGGAAGGCCAAGAGACCCAGTACTTC
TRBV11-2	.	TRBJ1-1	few	CASSRLPTTFKEGRNTEAFF	TGTGCCAGCAGCCGACTCCCAACCACATTTAAGGAGGGAAGGAACACTGAAGCTTTCTTT
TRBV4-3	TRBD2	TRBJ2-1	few	CASSQGLAGGYEQFF	TGCGCCAGCAGCCAGGGGCTAGCGGGGGGATATGAGCAGTTCTTC
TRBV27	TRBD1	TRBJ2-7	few	CASRRDRAIYEQYF	TGTGCCAGCAGACGGGACAGAGCGATCTACGAGCAGTACTTC
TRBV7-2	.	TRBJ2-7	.	CASSLGGGAQPYEQYF	TGTGCCAGCAGCTTAGGGGGCGGGGCTCAACCCTACGAGCAGTACTTC
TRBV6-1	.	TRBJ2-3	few	CASSGADPTDTQYF	TGTGCCAGCAGTGGGGCGGACCCCACAGATACGCAGTATTTT
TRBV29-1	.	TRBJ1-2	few	CSVEGTRYGYTF	TGCAGCGTTGAAGGGACACGTTATGGCTACACCTTC
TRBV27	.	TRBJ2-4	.	CASSLWGVEGKNIQYF	TGTGCCAGCAGTTTATGGGGGGTGGAAGGCAAAAACATTCAGTACTTC
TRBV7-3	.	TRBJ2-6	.	CASSPGGLGGANVLTF	TGTGCCAGCAGCCCTGGAGGCCTCGGTGGGGCCAACGTCCTGACTTTC
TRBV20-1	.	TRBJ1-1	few	CSASASTEAFF	TGCAGTGCTAGTGCGAGTACTGAAGCTTTCTTT
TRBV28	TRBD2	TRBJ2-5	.	CASSLASGGALETQYF	TGTGCCAGCAGTTTGGCTAGCGGGGGGGCTTTGGAGACCCAGTACTTC
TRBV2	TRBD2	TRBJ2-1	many	CASRGERIMTYNEQFF	TGTGCCAGCCGGGGGGAACGAATAATGACCTACAATGAGCAGTTCTTC
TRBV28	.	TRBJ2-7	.	CASSPDRLVSYEQYF	TGTGCCAGCAGTCCGGACAGACTAGTTTCCTACGAGCAGTACTTC
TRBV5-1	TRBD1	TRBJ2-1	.	CASSEGQGAILNPFGTNEQFF	TGCGCCAGCAGCGAGGGACAGGGGGCCATCCTTAATCCATTTGGCACCAATGAGCAGTTCTTC